Detailed here is one TCR beta chain. This clonotype was found many times. Its antigen is currently not known. Base qualities were left out, and no much larger clone turns up one base away. The sample belongs to a study of CD8 T cells in ankylosing spondylitis (dated by TCRdb to the late 2010s). Context from the whole study: The study profiled T cell receptor beta repertoires in healthy donors and ankylosing spondylitis patients to find disease-linked TCR variants. The whole study cohort included about a hundred healthy donors and 25 ankylosing spondylitis patients. Peripheral blood was sampled, and synovial fluid was also collected from ankylosing spondylitis patients.

Measured from the cysteine to the phenylalanine, the CDR3 is 16 residues long. The read is trimmed to its CDR3 DNA, 48 bases read in frame from base 1. From the germline V gene (reference sequence), CDR1 is LNHNV and CDR2 is YYDKDF. V ends up 0 bases short and J 5 bases short, with an unmatched junction base count of 7. Sequencing relied on an Illumina HiSeq 2500. Quantitative 5'-RACE with molecular barcodes was the method used to prepare the TCR beta libraries. The published analysis was carried out like this. A new computational method, built on a probabilistic model of VDJ rearrangement, was used to identify disease-linked TCR variants. Starting from the raw public reads, TCRdb applied fastp trimming at Q25, assembled clones with MiXCR and retained in-frame beta chains. Every CDR3 protein is listed once, alongside the most common genes and DNA of its rows. TCRdb, rather than the study authors, made the V and J calls. For this sample there are roughly 220,000 distinct CDR3 sequences; roughly 10% appear just once. The ten largest clonotypes hold roughly a fifth of the sample.

Overall results and qualifications from the work: According to the report, matched synovial fluid samples from ankylosing spondylitis patients were significantly enriched for the disease-linked clones. Blood from ankylosing spondylitis patients appeared to be characterized by a TCR beta motif made up of about 8 highly homologous amino acid variants. The disease-linked clones showed a CD8+ phenotype and occurred at relatively low frequencies in peripheral blood. Some of the motif variants had been reported before in the synovial fluid and blood of reactive arthritis patients, a finding that suggests common disease-initiation mechanisms.

The clonotype originates from a male donor with ankylosing spondylitis or in good health (not recorded which). Sequenced sample: blood, either unsorted or a sorted T cell fraction (not recorded which). The receptor chain draws on TRBV15 and TRBJ1-3; TRBD1 agrees with 7 junctional bases. Here is the DNA: TGTGCCACCAGCAGAGATGCTGGGACAGTGCGAAACACCATATATTTT. Its protein is CATSRDAGTVRNTIYF.